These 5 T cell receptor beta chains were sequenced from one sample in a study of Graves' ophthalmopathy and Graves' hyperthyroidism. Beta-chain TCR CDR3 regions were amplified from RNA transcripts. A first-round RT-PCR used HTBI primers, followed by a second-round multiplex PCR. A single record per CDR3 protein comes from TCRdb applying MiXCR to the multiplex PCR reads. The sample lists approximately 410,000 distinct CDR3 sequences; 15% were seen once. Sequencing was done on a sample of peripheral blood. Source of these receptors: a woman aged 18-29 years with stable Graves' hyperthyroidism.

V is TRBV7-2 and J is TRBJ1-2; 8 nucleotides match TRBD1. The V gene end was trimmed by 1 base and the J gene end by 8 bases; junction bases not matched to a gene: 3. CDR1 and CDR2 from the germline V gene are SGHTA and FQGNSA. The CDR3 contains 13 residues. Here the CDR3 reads CASSLGAGGGYTF. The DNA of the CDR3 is TGTGCCAGCAGCTTAGGGGCAGGGGGCGGCTACACCTTC.

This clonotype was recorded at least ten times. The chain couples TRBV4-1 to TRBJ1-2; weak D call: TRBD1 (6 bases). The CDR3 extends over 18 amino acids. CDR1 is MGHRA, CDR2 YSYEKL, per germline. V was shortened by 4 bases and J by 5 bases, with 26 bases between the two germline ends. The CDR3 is CASSLMLRRSGVNYGYTF. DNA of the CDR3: TGCGCCAGCAGCCTCATGCTTAGGCGGTCAGGGGTAAATTATGGCTACACCTTC.

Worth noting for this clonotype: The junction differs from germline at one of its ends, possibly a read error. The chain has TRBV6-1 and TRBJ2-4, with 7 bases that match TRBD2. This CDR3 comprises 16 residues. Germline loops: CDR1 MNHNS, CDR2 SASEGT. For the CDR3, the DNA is TGTGCCAGTAGTGAGCGGGGTTCTTTAGCCAAAAACATTAAGTACTTC. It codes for CASSERGSLAKNIKYF.

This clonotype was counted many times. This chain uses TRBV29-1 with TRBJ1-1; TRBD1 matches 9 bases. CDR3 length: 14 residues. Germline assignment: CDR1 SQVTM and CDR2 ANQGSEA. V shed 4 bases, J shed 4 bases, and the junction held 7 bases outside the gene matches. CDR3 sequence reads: CSVAQGAQGTEAFF. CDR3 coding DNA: TGCAGCGTTGCACAGGGGGCGCAGGGCACTGAAGCTTTCTTT. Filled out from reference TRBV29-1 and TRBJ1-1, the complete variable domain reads SAVISQKPSRDICQRGTSLTIQCQVDSQVTMMFWYRQQPGQSLTLIATANQGSEATYESGFVIDKFPISRPNLTFSTLTVSNMSPEDSSIYLCSVAQGAQGTEAFFGQGTRLTVV.

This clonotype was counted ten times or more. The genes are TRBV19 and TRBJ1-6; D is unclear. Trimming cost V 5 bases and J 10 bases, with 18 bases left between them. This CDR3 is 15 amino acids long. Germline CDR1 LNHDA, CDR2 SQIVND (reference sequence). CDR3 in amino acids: CASSERHYSASPLHF. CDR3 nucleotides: TGTGCCAGTAGTGAGCGACATTATTCGGCCTCACCCCTCCACTTT. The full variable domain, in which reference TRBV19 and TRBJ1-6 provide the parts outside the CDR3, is DGGITQSPKYLFRKEGQNVTLSCEQNLNHDAMYWYRQDPGQGLRLIYYSQIVNDFQKGDIAEGYSVSREKKESFPLTVTSAQKNPTAFYLCASSERHYSASPLHFGNGTRLTVT.